These 29 T cell receptor beta chains were all obtained from the same sample, sequenced in a study of cytomegalovirus exposure and HLA in healthy donors. The PCR employed 60 Vbeta primers together with 13 Jbeta primers. This table comes from immunoSEQ multiplex PCR, and its TCRdb copy is limited to in-frame clones, with some not included. The table records tens of thousands of clones, 60% to 75% of them present only once. Sequencing was carried out using PBMCs. These receptors originate from a middle-aged man in good health and CMV-seropositive.

The chain links TRBV9 to TRBJ1-5, with a weak D call TRBD1 (5 bases). Trimming removed 4 bases from V and 7 bases from J, with 15 bases in between. The CDR3 has 14 residues. Germline CDR1 SGDLS, CDR2 YYNGEE. The CDR3 spells CASSYGGGRQPQHF. For the CDR3, the DNA is TGTGCCAGCAGCTACGGGGGGGGTAGGCAGCCCCAGCATTTT.

This rearrangement joins TRBV4-1 to TRBJ1-2; 8 bases align to TRBD1. Trimming took 5 bases from V and 8 from J; bases not matched to a gene: 7. Germline V gives CDR1 MGHRA, CDR2 YSYEKL. This CDR3 is 13 amino acids long. CDR3 region: CASSFWTGKGYTF. The DNA of the CDR3 is TGCGCCAGCAGCTTCTGGACAGGGAAAGGCTACACCTTC.

The rearrangement links TRBV7-8 to TRBJ2-7, with D possibly TRBD1 on 6 matching bases. Between the trimmed V and J ends, which lost 5 bases and 3 bases, there was a span of 14 bases. This CDR3 is built from 14 residues. CDR1 and CDR2 (germline): SGHVS, FQNEAQ. The CDR3: CASSAWDTGYEQYF. CDR3 DNA: TGTGCCAGCAGCGCCTGGGACACAGGCTACGAGCAGTACTTC.

The chain is built from TRBV19 and TRBJ1-2; 7 nucleotides match TRBD1. The CDR3 loop spans 14 amino acids. The trim removed 4 bases at V and 2 bases at J, leaving 4 bases unmatched. Germline-derived CDR1 and CDR2 are LNHDA and SQIVND (reference sequence). For the CDR3, the DNA is TGTGCCAGTAGTAGGGGACAGACAAACTATGGCTACACCTTC. This codes for CASSRGQTNYGYTF.

This clone has only a few counts. This chain links TRBV30 with TRBJ1-2; D might be TRBD1 (6 bases). Germline values: CDR1 GTSNPN, CDR2 SVGIG (reference sequence). Trimming pared 2 bases from V and 6 bases from J, leaving 22 bases between. This CDR3 region has 16 residues. The CDR3 spells CAWSFGRGFGRDGYTF. The CDR3 coding sequence is TGTGCCTGGAGTTTTGGGAGGGGGTTCGGGAGGGATGGCTACACCTTC.

Judged by abundance, this clone is medium-sized. The chain links TRBV2 to TRBJ2-5, with D perhaps TRBD1 (5 bases). Germline CDR1 is SNHLY and CDR2 is FYNNEI. Trimming stripped 2 bases from V and 2 bases from J, with 15 bases between. This CDR3 region has 16 residues. CDR3 in amino acids: CASSEPWVGAQETQYF. The CDR3 DNA is TGTGCCAGCAGTGAACCGTGGGTAGGGGCACAAGAGACCCAGTACTTC.

This chain uses TRBV19 with TRBJ1-2, with 7 bases fitting TRBD1. Per the germline V gene, CDR1 is LNHDA and CDR2 is SQIVND (reference sequence). V gave up 6 bases and J gave up 4 bases; unmatched junction bases: 8. This CDR3 has 14 residues. CDR3 amino acids: CASRVSGTVYGYTF. CDR3 DNA: TGTGCCAGTAGAGTTTCCGGGACAGTCTATGGCTACACCTTC.

A single count supports this clone. V gene TRBV19 combines with J gene TRBJ1-5; weak D call: TRBD1 (6 bases). Germline V lookup: CDR1 LNHDA, CDR2 SQIVND (reference sequence). V lost 4 bases to trimming and J lost 7 bases, with 11 bases between them. The CDR3 has 13 residues. CDR3 nucleotide sequence: TGTGCCAGTAGTACGAAAGGGACACAGCCCCAGCATTTT. Translation: CASSTKGTQPQHF.

In this sample, this clone turned up once. The rearrangement links TRBV5-1 to TRBJ2-1; TRBD1 agrees at 10 bases. The V gene end was trimmed by 3 bases and the J gene end by 5 bases; junction bases not matched to a gene: 11. CDR1 is SGHRS, CDR2 YFSETQ, per germline. The CDR3 is 17 residues long. CDR3 in DNA: TGCGCCAGCAGCTCGGGGTGGACAGGGGGGTATAACAATGAGCAGTTCTTC. Translated: CASSSGWTGGYNNEQFF.

For the CDR3, the DNA is TGCGCCAGCGCCAGCGGGGGAAACTACGAGCAGTACTTC. Translation gives CASASGGNYEQYF. The chain recombines TRBV5-1 with TRBJ2-7; TRBD2 agrees at 8 bases. Germline-derived CDR1 and CDR2 are SGHRS and YFSETQ. The CDR3 is 13 residues long. V gave up 7 bases and J gave up 3 bases; unmatched junction bases: 6.

The CDR3 loop is CASSDSGGVYEQYF. As DNA, the CDR3 is TGTGCCAGCAGTGACTCGGGGGGGGTCTACGAGCAGTACTTC. The rearrangement joins TRBV2 to TRBJ2-7; TRBD2 matches 8 bases. Germline V lookup: CDR1 SNHLY, CDR2 FYNNEI. The CDR3 loop spans 14 amino acids. V gave up 3 bases and J gave up 3 bases; unmatched junction bases: 4.

This clone has a handful of counts. CDR3 sequence reads: CASSQNMAGQTEAFF. CDR3 in DNA: TGTGCCAGCAGCCAAAATATGGCGGGGCAAACTGAAGCTTTCTTT. The V and J genes are TRBV4-2 and TRBJ1-1; weak D call: TRBD1 (5 bases). The CDR3 has 15 amino acids. Germline V gives CDR1 LGHNA, CDR2 YNFKEQ. The V gene lost 2 bases and the J gene lost 5 bases, with 15 bases spanning the gap.

The rearrangement links TRBV6-6 to TRBJ2-7; 8 bases fit TRBD2. This CDR3 contains 14 residues. After removal of 10 bases from V and 2 bases from J, the junction contained 10 bases not matched to a gene. The germline V gene has CDR1 MNHNY and CDR2 SVGAGI (reference sequence). The CDR3 bases are TGTGCCACCGCCTCCACGGGGGGGACCTACGAGCAGTACTTC. As protein: CATASTGGTYEQYF.

This rearrangement joins TRBV6-5 to TRBJ2-7; 9 bases agree with TRBD1. Germline assignment: CDR1 MNHEY and CDR2 SVGAGI. V lost 5 bases to trimming and J lost 5 bases; unmatched junction nucleotides: 4. This CDR3 has 13 residues. CDR3 sequence reads: CASSRTGDHEQYF. CDR3 nucleotide sequence: TGTGCCAGCAGTCGGACAGGGGATCACGAGCAGTACTTC.

The chain uses TRBV9 and TRBJ2-3, with TRBD1 matching over 8 bases. The ends lost 5 bases at V and 2 bases at J; junction bases unmatched: 7. The CDR3 has 15 amino acids. Germline V CDR1 and CDR2: SGDLS, YYNGEE. The CDR3 loop is CASRATGEATDTQYF. The CDR3, as DNA: TGTGCCAGCAGGGCGACAGGGGAGGCCACAGATACGCAGTATTTT.

The chain uses TRBV4-1 and TRBJ1-2; TRBD1 matches at 7 bases. Germline V CDR1 and CDR2: MGHRA, YSYEKL. J was trimmed by 7 bases and V by 5 bases; bases with no gene match: 10. This CDR3 is 14 amino acids long. The CDR3 sequence: CASSVHTGDFGYTF. CDR3 nucleotide sequence: TGCGCCAGCAGCGTACACACAGGGGATTTTGGCTACACCTTC.

The chain joins TRBV2 to TRBJ2-3; D may be TRBD2 (6 bases). Germline V CDR1 and CDR2: SNHLY, FYNNEI. CDR3 length: 16 amino acids. Trimming cost V 11 bases and J 0 bases, with 21 bases left between them. In DNA form, the CDR3 reads TGTGCCGTCGGGAGCATAGGGGCGAGGAGCACAGATACGCAGTATTTT. As protein: CAVGSIGARSTDTQYF.

The rearrangement uses TRBV9 and TRBJ2-1; D may be TRBD2 (5 bases). In germline, CDR1 is SGDLS, CDR2 YYNGEE. The CDR3 loop spans 16 amino acids. Trimming took off 6 bases at V and 8 bases at J, with 24 bases between the two ends. CDR3 DNA: TGTGCCAGCAAAGGAGAGGGCCAACCCCTACACGATGAGCAGTTCTTC. It yields the protein CASKGEGQPLHDEQFF.

The chain carries TRBV14 and TRBJ1-2; the match to TRBD1 covers 7 bases. This CDR3 is built from 14 residues. V lost 6 bases, J lost 5 bases, and 9 bases stayed unmatched. The germline gives CDR1 SGHDN, CDR2 FVKESK. The CDR3 nucleotides read TGTGCCAGCAGACCGGCCGGGACAGCGTATGGCTACACCTTC. As protein: CASRPAGTAYGYTF.

On this clone itself: The germline gene is not matched at one end of the junction; a read error may be the cause. The genes are TRBV6-1 and TRBJ2-5; D remains ambiguous. The CDR3 totals 14 residues. CDR1 is MNHNS, CDR2 SASEGT, per germline. In DNA, the CDR3 is TGTGCCACCAGTGAAGTCTACTCGCGGGAGACCCAGTACTTC. It specifies CATSEVYSRETQYF.

This clone was seen a handful of times. The genes are TRBV2 and TRBJ1-2; 10 bases fit TRBD1. This CDR3 is built from 13 residues. V lost 4 bases to trimming and J lost 8 bases; unmatched junction nucleotides: 4. CDR1 is SNHLY and CDR2 is FYNNEI in the germline V gene. CDR3 protein: CASSGTGGHGYTF. In DNA, the CDR3 is TGTGCCAGCAGTGGGACAGGGGGTCACGGCTACACCTTC.

V and J are TRBV29-1 and TRBJ2-7; 9 bases agree with TRBD1. This CDR3 spans 14 amino acids. V lost 6 bases and J lost 0; bases outside the gene matches: 6. From germline, CDR1 is SQVTM and CDR2 ANQGSEA. CDR3: CSVRQGGLSYEQYF. As DNA, the CDR3 is TGCAGCGTACGACAGGGGGGCCTCTCCTACGAGCAGTACTTC.

This clone showed up just a few times. This chain uses TRBV4-3 with TRBJ2-1, with D unresolved. Germline V gene data show CDR1 as LGHNA and CDR2 as YSLEER. The CDR3 is made up of 17 amino acids. V shed 0 bases and J shed 4 bases, with 16 bases lying between them. For the CDR3, the DNA is TGCGCCAGCAGCCAAGATCTAGGATCCACGGAGTACAATGAGCAGTTCTTC. It encodes CASSQDLGSTEYNEQFF.

This chain uses TRBV5-1 with TRBJ1-2; no clear D. Trimming removed 0 bases from V and 8 bases from J, with 20 bases in between. CDR3 size: 16 residues. The V gene's germline CDR1 is SGHRS and CDR2 YFSETQ. CDR3 coding DNA: TGCGCCAGCAGCTTGGCGGCGTTTTCGGGGTTCGAAGGCTACACCTTC. Translation: CASSLAAFSGFEGYTF. Together with reference TRBV5-1 and TRBJ1-2, the CDR3 gives the full variable domain: KAGVTQTPRYLIKTRGQQVTLSCSPISGHRSVSWYQQTPGQGLQFLFEYFSETQRNKGNFPGRFSGRQFSNSRSEMNVSTLELGDSALYLCASSLAAFSGFEGYTFGSGTRLTVV.

The V and J genes are TRBV30 and TRBJ2-5; TRBD1 agrees at 8 bases. This CDR3 is 13 amino acids long. Trimming at V came to 3 bases and at J to 2 bases, leaving 2 bases not matched to a gene. CDR1 and CDR2 (germline): GTSNPN, SVGIG (reference sequence). CDR3 protein: CAWRGTGQETQYF. CDR3 DNA sequence: TGTGCCTGGAGAGGGACAGGTCAAGAGACCCAGTACTTC.

CDR3 DNA sequence: TGTGCCAGCAGCGATAGGGGTTACGGGGAAAAACTGTTTTTT. It translates to CASSDRGYGEKLFF. The genes are TRBV2 and TRBJ1-4; D perhaps matches TRBD1 (5 bases). The CDR3 has 14 amino acids. The germline CDR1 and CDR2 sequences are SNHLY and FYNNEI. The germline V and J ends were trimmed by 6 bases and 8 bases, with 16 bases remaining between them. The complete variable domain, with remaining parts taken from reference TRBV2 and TRBJ1-4, reads EPEVTQTPSHQVTQMGQEVILRCVPISNHLYFYWYRQILGQKVEFLVSFYNNEISEKSEIFDDQFSVERPDGSNFTLKIRSTKLEDSAMYFCASSDRGYGEKLFFGSGTQLSVL.

The CDR3 nucleotides read TGTGCCAGCAGTTTATTTTTCACCCCGGAGAGCACCACAGGGAACGAGCAGTACTTC. Its protein is CASSLFFTPESTTGNEQYF. The rearrangement links TRBV27 to TRBJ2-7; D might be TRBD1 (6 bases). V was clipped by 1 base and J by 5 bases, with 27 bases between them. This CDR3 region has 19 residues. The germline gives CDR1 MNHEY, CDR2 SMNVEV (reference sequence).

The chain is built from TRBV5-1 and TRBJ1-1; D gene ambiguous. Germline V gene lookup returns CDR1 SGHRS and CDR2 YFSETQ. Trimming stripped 1 base from V and 1 base from J, with 8 bases between. This CDR3 is built from 14 residues. The CDR3 reads CASSLSSQNTEAFF. The CDR3 nucleotides are TGCGCCAGCAGCTTGTCATCCCAGAACACTGAAGCTTTCTTT.

This sequence joins TRBV4-1 and TRBJ1-4; D remains ambiguous. CDR1 is MGHRA and CDR2 is YSYEKL in the germline V gene. The CDR3 runs to 12 residues. V was shortened by 4 bases and J by 4 bases, with 4 bases between the two germline ends. The chain's CDR3 is CASSPYNEKLFF. The CDR3 DNA reads TGCGCCAGCAGCCCCTATAATGAAAAACTGTTTTTT.